The 8 T cell receptor beta chains below all came from one sample that was sequenced in a study of cytomegalovirus exposure and HLA in healthy donors. Here immunoSEQ multiplex PCR was the method, and the copy in TCRdb shows in-frame clones only, minus some. The sample carries about 200,000 clones, 70% to 85% recorded once. Sequencing was carried out using PBMCs. Every receptor here comes from a woman in her 30s in good health and CMV-seropositive.

For this clone: At one end, the junction sequence differs from germline, possibly due to a read error. The chain recombines TRBV18 with TRBJ1-1, with 7 nucleotides matching TRBD1. This CDR3 is built from 16 residues. Germline V gives CDR1 KGHSH, CDR2 LQKENI. The CDR3 nucleotides read TGTGCCAGCTCACCTGACCCGGGACAGATCAACACTAAAGCTTTCTTT. Its translation is CASSPDPGQINTKAFF.

The chain has TRBV29-1 and TRBJ1-2; weak D call: TRBD1 (5 bases). CDR3 length equals 13 residues. Trimming stripped 4 bases from V and 1 base from J, with 10 bases between. Per the germline V gene, CDR1 is SQVTM and CDR2 is ANQGSEA. CDR3 sequence (DNA): TGCAGCGTTGTAAAGGGGAATAACTATGGCTACACCTTC. Translating it yields CSVVKGNNYGYTF.

The CDR3: CASSLSRGNQPQHF. As DNA, the CDR3 is TGTGCCAGCAGTTTATCGAGAGGCAATCAGCCCCAGCATTTT. This chain uses TRBV27 with TRBJ1-5; D is unresolved. Per the germline V gene, CDR1 is MNHEY and CDR2 is SMNVEV (reference sequence). Trimming left V 0 bases short and J 2 bases short, with 5 bases between. The CDR3 has 14 residues.

V is TRBV5-4 and J is TRBJ1-2; TRBD1 matches 8 bases. This CDR3 spans 17 amino acids. Germline V gene sequence: CDR1 SGHNT, CDR2 YYREEE (reference sequence). The trim removed 4 bases at V and 7 bases at J, leaving 18 bases unmatched. CDR3 sequence reads: CASSGGIRQGALGGYTF. CDR3 DNA sequence: TGTGCCAGCAGCGGAGGTATTAGGCAGGGGGCGTTGGGTGGCTACACCTTC.

This chain joins TRBV7-8 and TRBJ2-7; D is perhaps TRBD2 (6 bases). The V gene's germline CDR1 is SGHVS and CDR2 FQNEAQ. The CDR3 spans 13 residues. The ends were cut back, 5 bases at V and 3 bases at J, with 11 bases in the middle. DNA of the CDR3: TGTGCCAGCAGCCAGGCGGGGCTCTACGAGCAGTACTTC. Translating gives CASSQAGLYEQYF.

The V and J genes are TRBV5-1 and TRBJ1-1; D may be TRBD1 (5 bases). The CDR3 sequence is 14 residues long. In germline, CDR1 is SGHRS, CDR2 YFSETQ. Trimming left V 0 bases short and J 7 bases short, with 13 bases between. CDR3 nucleotide sequence: TGCGCCAGCAGCTTGGATCGGCGGGGGTATGAAGCTTTCTTT. It is translated as CASSLDRRGYEAFF.

V and J are TRBV7-3 and TRBJ2-5, with D unresolved. The CDR3 totals 15 residues. Germline CDR1 SGHTA, CDR2 FQGTGA. Trimming removed 2 bases from V and 9 bases from J, with 19 bases in between. In DNA form, the CDR3 reads TGTGCCAGCAGCTTAGAGGCAGCCTCTCCCCCGGCCCAGTACTTC. Translating gives CASSLEAASPPAQYF.

The CDR3 region is CASAPGQSEVQPQHF. The CDR3 region has the DNA TGTGCCAGCGCTCCGGGACAGAGCGAGGTACAGCCCCAGCATTTT. The chain couples TRBV18 to TRBJ1-5; 7 bases map to TRBD1. V was clipped by 8 bases and J by 7 bases; unmatched bases: 14. This CDR3 comprises 15 residues. Per the germline V gene, CDR1 is KGHSH and CDR2 is LQKENI.